This T cell receptor (beta chain) originates from a study of radiotherapy plus CTLA-4 blockade in lung cancer. Details on this clone: Its specificity is not known.

Per the germline V gene, CDR1 is SGHDT and CDR2 is YYEEEE. Trimming removed 2 bases from V and 0 bases from J, with 7 bases in between. There are 14 residues in the CDR3. Regarding the study as a whole: There was expansion of tumor-derived TCR clones in blood after radiotherapy plus ipilimumab.

Here immunoSEQ multiplex PCR was the method, and the copy in TCRdb shows in-frame clones only, minus some. The sample shows over 80,000 clones, roughly 80% of them seen only once. Focal radiation with ipilimumab CTLA-4 blockade was given to patients with chemo-refractory metastatic non-small-cell lung cancer. The input for sequencing was peripheral blood, taken from a patient treated with radiotherapy plus ipilimumab. The chain employs TRBV5-6 and TRBJ2-3; possibly TRBD2 for D (5 bases). The receptor's source is a human donor with non-small cell lung cancer who had stable disease on radiotherapy plus ipilimumab. CDR3 region: CASSLVASTDTQYF. In DNA form, the CDR3 reads TGTGCCAGCAGCTTAGTAGCGAGCACAGATACGCAGTATTTT. Drawing the rest from reference TRBV5-6 and TRBJ2-3, the complete variable domain is DAGVTQSPTHLIKTRGQQVTLRCSPKSGHDTVSWYQQALGQGPQFIFQYYEEEERQRGNFPDRFSGHQFPNYSSELNVNALLLGDSALYLCASSLVASTDTQYFGPGTRLTVL.